This T cell receptor (beta chain) is drawn from a study of identical twins. The cDNA had a unique molecular identifier and a template-switch universal primer site. TCRdb re-called the 5' RACE reads with MiXCR, one entry per CDR3 protein. The sample records about 890,000 distinct CDR3 sequences, about 12% being singletons. Study results and caveats: The more abundant beta clonotypes in cord blood had fewer insertions, and memory repertoires did not show this. In zero-insertion analyses, partial confounding could arise from invariant MAIT and iNKT cells.

Many counts were recorded for this clonotype. Antigen unknown. This sample was shared with a second study, whose subject was yellow fever vaccine responses in identical twins. That source notes: Twins' vaccine T cell response reportedly gave the appearance of partial convergence and partial personalization.

Sequenced: PBMCs. The TCR originated in a woman in her late teens or twenties in good health.

The CDR3 DNA sequence: TGCGCCAGCAGCTTGACGAATAACTATGGCTACACCTTC. It codes for CASSLTNNYGYTF. This chain connects TRBV5-1 to TRBJ1-2; D unclear. Germline CDR1 reads SGHRS; CDR2 reads YFSETQ. The germline V and J ends were trimmed by 1 base and 1 base, with 5 bases remaining between them. This CDR3 is built from 13 residues.